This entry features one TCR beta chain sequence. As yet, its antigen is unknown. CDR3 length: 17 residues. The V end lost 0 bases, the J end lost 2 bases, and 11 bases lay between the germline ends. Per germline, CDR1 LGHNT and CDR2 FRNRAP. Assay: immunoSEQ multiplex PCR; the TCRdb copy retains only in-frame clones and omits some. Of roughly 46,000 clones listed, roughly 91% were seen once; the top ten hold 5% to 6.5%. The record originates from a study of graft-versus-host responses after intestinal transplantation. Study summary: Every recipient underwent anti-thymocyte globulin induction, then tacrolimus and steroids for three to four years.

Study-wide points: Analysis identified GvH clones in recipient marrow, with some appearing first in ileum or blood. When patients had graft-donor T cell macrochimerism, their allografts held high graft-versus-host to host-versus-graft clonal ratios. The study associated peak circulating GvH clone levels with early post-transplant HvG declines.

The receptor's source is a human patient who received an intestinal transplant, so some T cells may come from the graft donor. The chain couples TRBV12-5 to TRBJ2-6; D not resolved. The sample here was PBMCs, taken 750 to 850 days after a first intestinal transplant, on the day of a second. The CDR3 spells CASGLVGIDAGANVLTF. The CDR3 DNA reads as TGTGCTAGTGGTTTGGTAGGTATAGACGCTGGGGCCAACGTCCTGACTTTC. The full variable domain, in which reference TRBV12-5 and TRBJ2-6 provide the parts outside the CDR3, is DARVTQTPRHKVTEMGQEVTMRCQPILGHNTVFWYRQTMMQGLELLAYFRNRAPLDDSGMPKDRFSAEMPDATLATLKIQPSEPRDSAVYFCASGLVGIDAGANVLTFGAGSRLTVL.